The 9 T cell receptor beta chains in this list originate from one sample, sequenced in a study of blood T cell repertoires in COVID-19. Repertoires were generated with immunoSEQ multiplex PCR, while TCRdb's copy carries only in-frame clones and drops some. The data contain hundreds of thousands of clones, about 91% of them seen just once; the ten biggest clones take up about 8.9%. The sequencing sample was made of PBMCs or T cells enriched from blood (not recorded which). The receptors originated from a woman between 18 and 29 years old who had recovered from COVID-19.

The chain links TRBV5-6 to TRBJ2-1; D might be TRBD2 (6 bases). V was shortened by 1 base and J by 4 bases, with 15 bases between the two germline ends. The CDR3 consists of 16 residues. Germline V gene lookup returns CDR1 SGHDT and CDR2 YYEEEE. The CDR3 nucleotides read TGTGCCAGCAGCTTGTCCGGGACTGCCTATTACAATGAGCAGTTCTTC. Encoded protein: CASSLSGTAYYNEQFF.

The chain links TRBV28 to TRBJ2-7, with 16 bases aligning to TRBD2. Germline lookup yields CDR1 MDHEN and CDR2 SYDVKM. The CDR3 runs 18 residues. The V segment lost 3 bases and the J segment 7 bases; nucleotides outside the gene matches: 12. This CDR3 reads CASSLIGGTSGGDREQYF. CDR3 DNA: TGTGCCAGCAGTTTGATCGGCGGGACTAGCGGGGGGGACAGAGAGCAGTACTTC. Full variable domain (missing parts from reference TRBV28 and TRBJ2-7): DVKVTQSSRYLVKRTGEKVFLECVQDMDHENMFWYRQDPGLGLRLIYFSYDVKMKEKGDIPEGYSVSREKKERFSLILESASTNQTSMYLCASSLIGGTSGGDREQYFGPGTRLTVT.

There are a few counts of this clone. The chain combines TRBV19 with TRBJ1-3; D unclear. Per the germline V gene, CDR1 is LNHDA and CDR2 is SQIVND (reference sequence). V was cut by 7 bases and J by 2 bases, with 9 bases left in between. CDR3 length equals 13 residues. Here the CDR3 reads CASNPVPGNTIYF. CDR3 in DNA: TGTGCCAGTAATCCAGTACCTGGAAACACCATATATTTT.

The chain couples TRBV28 to TRBJ1-4; TRBD1 aligns across 7 bases. V shed 6 bases and J 7 bases; nucleotides not matched to a gene: 23. This CDR3 is built from 19 residues. CDR1 is MDHEN, CDR2 SYDVKM, per germline. The CDR3 reads CASSLRGGFRWVRFEKLFF. CDR3 bases: TGTGCCAGCAGCCTCCGAGGGGGCTTCCGCTGGGTTCGGTTTGAAAAACTGTTTTTT.

The V and J genes are TRBV4-3 and TRBJ2-7, with D unresolved. The CDR3 has 14 amino acids. Between the trimmed V and J ends, which lost 3 bases and 0 bases, there was a span of 9 bases. Germline V gene data show CDR1 as LGHNA and CDR2 as YSLEER. The CDR3 here is CASSQFRGSYEQYF. The CDR3 bases are TGCGCCAGCAGCCAGTTCCGCGGCTCCTACGAGCAGTACTTC.

This CDR3 reads CASSQGQGLEETQYF. The CDR3 region has the DNA TGTGCCAGCAGCCAAGGCCAGGGGCTAGAGGAGACCCAGTACTTC. The chain recombines TRBV4-2 with TRBJ2-5, with a weak D call TRBD1 (6 bases). V was trimmed by 1 base and J by 5 bases, leaving 14 bases between them. The length of the CDR3 is 15 residues. Looked up from germline, CDR1 is LGHNA and CDR2 is YNFKEQ.

V gene TRBV3-1 (or the pseudogene TRBV3-2) combines with J gene TRBJ1-2; D might be TRBD1 (5 bases). CDR1 is LGHDT, CDR2 YNNKEL, per germline (reference sequence). This CDR3 is 14 amino acids long. The V gene lost 1 base and the J gene lost 8 bases, with 14 bases spanning the gap. CDR3: CASSQGAGIGGYTF. The CDR3 DNA reads TGTGCCAGCAGCCAAGGGGCAGGGATCGGGGGCTACACCTTC.

The V call is TRBV10-3, the J call TRBJ2-2; D is uncertain. With 7 bases removed from V and 4 bases from J, the gap between germline ends came to 4 bases. This CDR3 is built from 11 residues. Germline V lookup: CDR1 ENHRY, CDR2 SYGVKD. The CDR3, as DNA: TGTGCCATCACGAGCACCGGGGAGCTGTTTTTT. It specifies CAITSTGELFF.

In its sample, this clone was seen once. The chain combines TRBV7-9 with TRBJ2-7; the D is unclear. Germline V gene data show CDR1 as SEHNR and CDR2 as FQNEAQ (reference sequence). The CDR3 is made up of 15 amino acids. V was clipped by 3 bases and J by 2 bases, with 14 bases between them. Here the CDR3 DNA reads TGTGCCAGCAGCTTCATGGCAGGCGCTACCTACGAGCAGTACTTC. Protein sequence: CASSFMAGATYEQYF.